These 22 T cell receptor beta chains originate from one sample sequenced in a study of cytomegalovirus exposure and HLA in healthy donors. Using immunoSEQ multiplex PCR, the repertoire was profiled, and TCRdb retains in-frame clones only, with some absent. The data contain about 140,000 clones, 84% of them singletons. The sample was PBMCs. The receptors shown here come from a woman between 25 and 40 years old in good health and CMV-seronegative.

The chain uses TRBV4-1 and TRBJ1-5, with 12 bases matching TRBD1. The junction had 5 bases not matched to a gene; V was cut back by 4 bases and J by 1 base. This CDR3 contains 17 residues. CDR1 and CDR2 (germline): MGHRA, YSYEKL. CDR3 in DNA: TGCGCCAGCAGCCCCGAGGGACAGGGGGCGAGCAATCAGCCCCAGCATTTT. Amino acids: CASSPEGQGASNQPQHF.

The chain employs TRBV27 and TRBJ1-5; no definite D call. CDR3 size: 17 residues. Germline V gene data show CDR1 as MNHEY and CDR2 as SMNVEV (reference sequence). V dropped 4 bases and J dropped 2 bases, with 18 bases sitting between them. The CDR3 region is CASSSSFGLFGNQPQHF. Written as DNA, the CDR3 is TGTGCCAGCAGTTCTTCCTTCGGGTTATTTGGCAATCAGCCCCAGCATTTT.

The chain combines TRBV19 with TRBJ2-5; D is possibly TRBD2 (5 bases). V was shortened by 4 bases and J by 2 bases, with 14 bases between the two germline ends. CDR1 and CDR2 (germline): LNHDA, SQIVND (reference sequence). CDR3 length: 15 amino acids. The CDR3 region has the DNA TGTGCCAGTAGTAAGGTTAGTCGGGATCAAGAGACCCAGTACTTC. Protein: CASSKVSRDQETQYF. The whole variable domain, filled in from reference TRBV19 and TRBJ2-5, reads DGGITQSPKYLFRKEGQNVTLSCEQNLNHDAMYWYRQDPGQGLRLIYYSQIVNDFQKGDIAEGYSVSREKKESFPLTVTSAQKNPTAFYLCASSKVSRDQETQYFGPGTRLLVL.

V usage is TRBV7-8 and J usage is TRBJ1-2, with a tentative D call TRBD1 (6 bases). From germline, CDR1 is SGHVS and CDR2 FQNEAQ. Between the trimmed V and J ends, which lost 5 bases and 7 bases, there was a span of 14 bases. This CDR3 contains 13 residues. The CDR3 is CASSQGTSAGYTF. In DNA, the CDR3 is TGTGCCAGCAGCCAGGGGACAAGCGCTGGCTACACCTTC.

This clone came up once. V and J are TRBV27 and TRBJ1-1; TRBD1 is a possible D gene (5 bases). Germline loops: CDR1 MNHEY, CDR2 SMNVEV (reference sequence). The CDR3 loop spans 13 amino acids. With 6 bases removed from V and 5 bases from J, the gap between germline ends came to 13 bases. In DNA form, the CDR3 reads TGTGCCAGCAGGGGGCGCGGGGGGACTGAAGCTTTCTTT. It specifies CASRGRGGTEAFF.

The chain recombines TRBV28 with TRBJ1-2; the D is unclear. The CDR3 covers 14 residues. Germline V lookup: CDR1 MDHEN, CDR2 SYDVKM. Deletions cut 6 bases from V and 8 bases from J, with 19 bases between. The CDR3 protein is CASSQRWRAGGYTF. For the CDR3, the DNA is TGTGCCAGCAGCCAGAGGTGGAGGGCTGGGGGCTACACCTTC.

V gene TRBV28 combines with J gene TRBJ1-2, with 8 bases identical to TRBD1. The CDR3 consists of 14 residues. Germline CDR1 and CDR2: MDHEN and SYDVKM. V gave up 8 bases and J gave up 0 bases; unmatched junction bases: 5. CDR3 coding DNA: TGTGCCAGCCTTAACAGGGGGTCTAACTATGGCTACACCTTC. Translated, it gives CASLNRGSNYGYTF.

The chain recombines TRBV2 with TRBJ2-7; 7 nucleotides match TRBD1. Germline trimming cut 6 bases from V and 5 bases from J; bases unmatched to any gene: 13. CDR1 is SNHLY, CDR2 FYNNEI, per germline. The CDR3 is made up of 15 amino acids. The CDR3 DNA reads as TGTGCCAGCAGCCAAACCGGACAGGTCACCCACGAGCAGTACTTC. Protein sequence: CASSQTGQVTHEQYF.

This clone was seen a single time. The CDR3 region is CASSFTPGTSLWDEQFF. Here the CDR3 DNA reads TGTGCCAGCAGCTTTACCCCCGGGACTAGCCTTTGGGATGAGCAGTTCTTC. The gene calls are TRBV5-6 and TRBJ2-1, with TRBD2 identical over 9 bases. Germline V lookup: CDR1 SGHDT, CDR2 YYEEEE. The CDR3 extends over 17 amino acids. Trimming at V came to 2 bases and at J to 8 bases, leaving 14 bases not matched to a gene.

The V gene is TRBV5-1, the J gene TRBJ1-2; the D is unclear. Looked up from germline, CDR1 is SGHRS and CDR2 is YFSETQ. The CDR3 has 15 residues. V lost 4 bases, J lost 0 bases, and 13 bases lay in between. For the CDR3, the DNA is TGCGCCAGCAGCATCCTAGGCGAAGCTAACTATGGCTACACCTTC. Its protein is CASSILGEANYGYTF.

This clone was detected once. The chain carries TRBV9 and TRBJ2-7; D may be TRBD1 (5 bases). Trimming took off 3 bases at V and 4 bases at J, with 14 bases between the two ends. The germline CDR1 and CDR2 sequences are SGDLS and YYNGEE. CDR3 length: 14 residues. This CDR3 reads CASSEGWANYEQYF. The DNA for the CDR3 is TGTGCCAGCAGCGAGGGGTGGGCAAATTACGAGCAGTACTTC.

This chain uses TRBV6-5 with TRBJ2-1; 7 bases align to TRBD2. Germline V lookup: CDR1 MNHEY, CDR2 SVGAGI. The J segment lost 8 bases and the V segment lost 5 bases, leaving 6 bases of the junction unmatched. The CDR3 has 13 residues. The CDR3 nucleotides read TGTGCCAGCAGTAGGACTAGTGGGGATGAGCAGTTCTTC. Its translation is CASSRTSGDEQFF.

The V call is TRBV2, the J call TRBJ2-1, with TRBD2 matching 9 bases. In germline, CDR1 is SNHLY, CDR2 FYNNEI. The ends lost 4 bases at V and 4 bases at J; junction bases unmatched: 5. The CDR3 is 15 residues long. CDR3 amino acids: CASSAERGEYNEQFF. The DNA for the CDR3 is TGTGCCAGCAGTGCTGAGCGGGGGGAGTACAATGAGCAGTTCTTC.

This rearrangement joins TRBV27 to TRBJ2-2; 8 bases align to TRBD2. Unmatched junction bases numbered 5, after V lost 1 base and J lost 4 bases. CDR1 is MNHEY, CDR2 SMNVEV, per germline (reference sequence). The CDR3 loop spans 16 amino acids. CDR3 DNA sequence: TGTGCCAGCAGTTTATATGGGACTAGTTTCACCGGGGAGCTGTTTTTT. This encodes CASSLYGTSFTGELFF.

The rearrangement joins TRBV4-1 to TRBJ2-3, with 9 positions matching TRBD2. Germline V gene lookup returns CDR1 MGHRA and CDR2 YSYEKL. With 0 bases clipped from V and 4 bases from J, the junction kept 11 bases outside the gene matches. This CDR3 region has 18 residues. The CDR3 is CASSQEPLASGAADTQYF. Here the CDR3 DNA reads TGCGCCAGCAGCCAAGAGCCCCTGGCTAGCGGGGCCGCAGATACGCAGTATTTT.

V and J are TRBV14 and TRBJ2-7; no definite D call. Looked up from germline, CDR1 is SGHDN and CDR2 is FVKESK. The CDR3 has 13 amino acids. The V gene lost 2 bases and the J gene lost 6 bases, with 11 bases spanning the gap. The CDR3 here is CASSQNLRGEQYF. The CDR3 coding sequence is TGTGCCAGCAGCCAAAATTTACGAGGCGAGCAGTACTTC.

This clone was observed a single time. In DNA form, the CDR3 reads TGTGCCAGCCGCGTTTTAAGCTCCTATAATTCACCCCTCCACTTT. Its translation: CASRVLSSYNSPLHF. This chain connects TRBV7-8 to TRBJ1-6; D gene uncertain. The CDR3 covers 15 residues. V dropped 8 bases and J dropped 0 bases, with 11 bases sitting between them. CDR1 SGHVS and CDR2 FQNEAQ come from the germline V gene.

The chain carries TRBV7-9 and TRBJ2-1; D possibly corresponds to TRBD2 (5 bases). The germline gives CDR1 SEHNR, CDR2 FQNEAQ (reference sequence). With 1 base removed from V and 0 bases from J, the gap between germline ends came to 19 bases. This CDR3 contains 19 residues. The CDR3 DNA sequence: TGTGCCAGCAGCTTAGGGGTCGGGCTCGTTGGGAGCTCCTACAATGAGCAGTTCTTC. It translates to CASSLGVGLVGSSYNEQFF.

This chain joins TRBV13 and TRBJ2-1, with D possibly matching TRBD1 (6 bases). Germline V gives CDR1 PRHDT, CDR2 FYEKMQ (reference sequence). The CDR3 contains 14 residues. V lost 6 bases and J lost 6, with 15 bases in between. The DNA for the CDR3 is TGTGCCAGCAGTTCCCCAACAGGGATCAATGAGCAGTTCTTC. This sequence encodes CASSSPTGINEQFF.

This clone was picked up a small number of times. The chain uses TRBV6-5 and TRBJ1-2; D gene ambiguous. The CDR3 runs 13 residues. Germline V gene sequence: CDR1 MNHEY, CDR2 SVGAGI. The V and J ends lost 8 bases and 4 bases respectively, with 14 bases between them. In nucleotides, the CDR3 is TGTGCCAGCTCCCGGGCGGGATCCTATGGCTACACCTTC. Translation gives CASSRAGSYGYTF.

This clone was detected once. This chain uses TRBV6-6 with TRBJ1-2, with a weak D call TRBD1 (6 bases). CDR1 is MNHNY, CDR2 SVGAGI, per germline (reference sequence). The V gene lost 4 bases and the J gene lost 2 bases, with 17 bases spanning the gap. This CDR3 has 16 amino acids. The CDR3 sequence: CASSSFPGEGNYGYTF. The CDR3, as DNA: TGTGCCAGCAGTTCCTTCCCAGGGGAGGGCAACTATGGCTACACCTTC.

The chain carries TRBV9 and TRBJ2-7, with D possibly being TRBD2 (6 bases). Germline CDR1 is SGDLS and CDR2 is YYNGEE. Trimming took off 4 bases at V and 6 bases at J, with 17 bases between the two ends. CDR3 length: 14 amino acids. As DNA, the CDR3 is TGTGCCAGCAGCCAGGTAGGAGGGAGTGGCGAGCAGTACTTC. Encoded protein: CASSQVGGSGEQYF.